This record looks at one TCR beta chain sequence and its context. Its antigen remains unknown. This entry belongs to a study of early T cells in non-severe SARS-CoV-2 infection. Study as a whole: Sequenced material consisted of bulk RNA (from unsorted whole blood), and chains were unpaired.

The CDR3 has 15 amino acids. The trim removed 5 bases at V and 4 bases at J, leaving 3 bases unmatched. Germline V gives CDR1 SGHAT, CDR2 FQNNGV. Unique molecular identifier tags were affixed to discrete cDNA molecules. MiXCR was run by TCRdb on the 5' RACE reads, yielding one entry per CDR3 protein. The sample includes some 71,000 distinct CDR3 sequences, roughly 9.5% seen only once; the top ten take under 6.5%. Study-wide points: Matching against VDJdb likely underestimated virus-specific expansions, favoring anti-spike CD8.

The chain links TRBV11-2 to TRBJ2-2; 11 bases align to TRBD2. This clonotype was obtained from an adult who was a healthcare worker with PCR-confirmed SARS-CoV-2 infection or an uninfected control (not recorded which). The sequencing input was whole blood. CDR3 bases: TGTGCCAGCAGCCAGGGACTAGCGGCCACCGGGGAGCTGTTTTTT. Translated: CASSQGLAATGELFF.